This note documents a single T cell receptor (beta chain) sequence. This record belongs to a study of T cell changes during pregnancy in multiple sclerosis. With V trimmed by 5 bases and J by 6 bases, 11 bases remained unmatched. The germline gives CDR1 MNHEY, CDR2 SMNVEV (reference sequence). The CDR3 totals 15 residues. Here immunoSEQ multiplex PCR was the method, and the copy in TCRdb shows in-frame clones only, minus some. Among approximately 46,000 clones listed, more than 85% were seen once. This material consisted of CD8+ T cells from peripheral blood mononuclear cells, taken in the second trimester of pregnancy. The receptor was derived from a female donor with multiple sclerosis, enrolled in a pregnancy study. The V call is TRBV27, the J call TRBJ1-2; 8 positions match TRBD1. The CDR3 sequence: CASSPGQGSLDGYTF. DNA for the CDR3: TGTGCCAGCAGTCCCGGACAGGGAAGCCTTGATGGCTACACCTTC.